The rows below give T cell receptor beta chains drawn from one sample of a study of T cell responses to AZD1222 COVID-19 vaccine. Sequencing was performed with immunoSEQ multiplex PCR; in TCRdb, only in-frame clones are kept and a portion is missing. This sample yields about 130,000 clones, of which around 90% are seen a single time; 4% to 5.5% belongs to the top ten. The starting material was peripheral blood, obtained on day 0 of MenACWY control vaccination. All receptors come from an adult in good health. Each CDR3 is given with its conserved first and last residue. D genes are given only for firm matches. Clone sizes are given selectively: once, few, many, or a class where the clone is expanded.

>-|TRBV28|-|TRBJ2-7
TGTGCCAGCAATCCCTTGAAGAATCAGGTCTCCGAGCAGTACTTC
CASNPLKNQVSEQYF
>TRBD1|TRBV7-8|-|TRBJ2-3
TGTGCCAGCAGCTCTAGGACAGGAACCGTCCAGGCAGATACGCAGTATTTT
CASSSRTGTVQADTQYF
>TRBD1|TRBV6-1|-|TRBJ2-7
TGTGCCAGCAGTGCCCTACAGGGGGCAGGGCCCGGCTACGAGCAGTACTTC
CASSALQGAGPGYEQYF
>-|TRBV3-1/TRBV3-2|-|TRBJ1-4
TGTGCCAGCAGCCAGTATGCCCGGGCTGAAAAACTGTTTTTT
CASSQYARAEKLFF
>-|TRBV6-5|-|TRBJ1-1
TGTGCCAGCAATAGGGGCGCGAGTAGGGACACTGAAGCTTTCTTT
CASNRGASRDTEAFF
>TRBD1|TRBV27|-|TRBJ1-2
TGTGCCAGCCGGGGTGGCAGGGGGAGAAATGGCTACACCTTC
CASRGGRGRNGYTF
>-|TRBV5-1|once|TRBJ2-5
TGCGCCAGCAGCGATATGGATGGGGGAGAGACCCAGTACTTC
CASSDMDGGETQYF
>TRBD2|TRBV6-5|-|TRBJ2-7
TGTGCCAGCAGTTACTCGGGAGGGGAGAAGGTCTACGAGCAGTACTTC
CASSYSGGEKVYEQYF
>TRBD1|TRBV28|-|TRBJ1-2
TGTGCCAGCAATCTCGACAGGGGGCTTAATGGCTACACCTTC
CASNLDRGLNGYTF
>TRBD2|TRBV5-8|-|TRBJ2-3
TGTGCCAGCAGCTTGGGACTAGCGGGGGGGCCGGATACGCAGTATTTT
CASSLGLAGGPDTQYF
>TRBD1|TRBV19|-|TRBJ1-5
TGTGCCAGTACTCAAACAGGGGTTAATCAGCCCCAGCATTTT
CASTQTGVNQPQHF
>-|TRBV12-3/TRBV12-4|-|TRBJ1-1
TGTGCCAGCAAGAAGACAGCGAACACTGAAGCTTTCTTT
CASKKTANTEAFF
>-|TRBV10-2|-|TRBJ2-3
TGCGCCAGCGGGGTTAGCGCATTCACAGATACGCAGTATTTT
CASGVSAFTDTQYF
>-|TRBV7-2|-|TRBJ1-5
TGTGCCAGCAGCTTTGGTCAGGGGCGGAATCAGCCCCAGCATTTT
CASSFGQGRNQPQHF
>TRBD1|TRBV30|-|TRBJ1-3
TGTGCCTGGACCAAGACTGGACAGGGATTTTTCCAATTCATGGAAGACACCATATATTTT
CAWTKTGQGFFQFMEDTIYF
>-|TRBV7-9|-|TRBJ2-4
TGTGCCAGCGAGGCCCCCTCAGGTGTGGCGGCGGGGAACATTCAGTACTTC
CASEAPSGVAAGNIQYF
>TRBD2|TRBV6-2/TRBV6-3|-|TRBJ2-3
TGTGCCAGCAGCCCCGGACTAGCGGGGGGCTACACAGATACGCAGTATTTT
CASSPGLAGGYTDTQYF
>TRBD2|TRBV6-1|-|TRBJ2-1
TGTGCCAGCAGTGAAAGACTAGCGATCGATGAGCAGTTCTTC
CASSERLAIDEQFF
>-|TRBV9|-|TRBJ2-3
TGTGCCAGCAGCTCGCCCTGGGATAGCACAGATACGCAGTATTTT
CASSSPWDSTDTQYF
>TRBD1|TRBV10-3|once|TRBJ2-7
TGTGCCATCAGTGGGGACAGTGCTTTCTACGAGCAGTACTTC
CAISGDSAFYEQYF
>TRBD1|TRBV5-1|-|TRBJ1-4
TGCGCCAGCAGCCCCTCCGGGACAGTTAATGAAAAACTGTTTTTT
CASSPSGTVNEKLFF
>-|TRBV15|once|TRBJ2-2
TGTGCCACCACCCCCCGGGGCCTGAACACCGGGGAGCTGTTTTTT
CATTPRGLNTGELFF
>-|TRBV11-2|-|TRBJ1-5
TGTGCCAGCAGCTTAGGACCTTATAGCAATCAGCCCCAGCATTTT
CASSLGPYSNQPQHF
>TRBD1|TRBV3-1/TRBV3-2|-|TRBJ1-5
TGTGCCAGCAGTTACGGACAGGGCGGTCAGCCCCAGCATTTT
CASSYGQGGQPQHF
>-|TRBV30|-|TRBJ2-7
TGTGCCTGGAGGCAGGGCTACGAGCAGTACTTC
CAWRQGYEQYF
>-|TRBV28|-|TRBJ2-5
TGTGCCAGCAGTTCCCCCGGCTTAGCGGAGCAAGAGACCCAGTACTTC
CASSSPGLAEQETQYF
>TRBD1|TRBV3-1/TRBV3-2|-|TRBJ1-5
TGTGCCAGCAGCCAAGATTTAACAAAGGACAGGGTCGGGAATCAGCCCCAGCATTTT
CASSQDLTKDRVGNQPQHF
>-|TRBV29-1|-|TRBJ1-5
TGCAGCGTAACAGGAGTAGCACAACCCGAGGGCAATCAGCCCCAGCATTTT
CSVTGVAQPEGNQPQHF
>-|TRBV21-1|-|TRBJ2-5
TGTGCCAGCAGCAAAGAGTCGGAGCCCCAAAACGGACAGGATCGGGCCACCCAAGAGACCCAGTACTTC
CASSKESEPQNGQDRATQETQYF